The source of this T cell receptor (beta chain) is a study of cytotoxic CD8 clonotypes in ibrutinib-treated CLL. Whole-study context: There were 11 relapsed/refractory patients and approximately 16 treatment-naive patients, and around 18 were IGHV unmutated.

Sequencing was performed with immunoSEQ multiplex PCR; in TCRdb, only in-frame clones are kept and a portion is missing. The table has over 120,000 clones, 80% seen once. Per germline, CDR1 MNHEY and CDR2 SMNVEV (reference sequence). V shed 6 bases, J shed 3 bases, and the junction held 7 bases outside the gene matches. The CDR3 has 14 residues. To note about this clone: Its antigen is as yet unknown.

Findings of the study overall: Clonality, elevated at ibrutinib response, dropped back toward baseline at progression. Starting clonality was above that of age-matched healthy donors and tracked circulating CD8+ T-cell counts. Sustained-remission patients were sampled at one set of times and progressing patients at different ones.

The source of this sequence is a human donor with chronic lymphocytic leukemia. The specimen was PBMCs, collected after 36 months of ibrutinib treatment. The J gene is TRBJ1-2, the V gene TRBV27; TRBD1 matches 7 bases. This chain's CDR3 is CASRRQGSDYGYTF. In DNA form, the CDR3 reads TGTGCCAGCAGGCGACAGGGCTCGGACTATGGCTACACCTTC.